The 13 T cell receptor beta chains presented below share a single source sample, sequenced in a study of blood T cell repertoires in COVID-19. Produced via immunoSEQ multiplex PCR; TCRdb's table is partial and in-frame only. The repertoire includes around 390,000 clones, 80% to 90% of them detected once, and about 9.4% sits in the top ten. Sequenced sample: PBMCs or T cells enriched from blood (not recorded which). These receptors originate from a woman in her fifties or sixties who had recovered from COVID-19.

CDR3 protein: CAWKGGTGPNYGYTF. For the CDR3, the DNA is TGTGCCTGGAAGGGTGGGACAGGGCCCAATTATGGCTACACCTTC. The chain employs TRBV30 and TRBJ1-2; 9 nucleotides align to TRBD1. CDR1 and CDR2 (germline): GTSNPN, SVGIG (reference sequence). J gave up 5 bases and V 4 bases, and 11 bases lay outside the gene matches. This CDR3 spans 15 amino acids. Supplemented by reference TRBV30 and TRBJ1-2, the full variable domain reads SQTIHQWPATLVQPVGSPLSLECTVEGTSNPNLYWYRQAAGRGLQLLFYSVGIGQISSEVPQNLSASRPQDRQFILSSKKLLLSDSGFYLCAWKGGTGPNYGYTFGSGTRLTVV.

The gene calls are TRBV7-8 and TRBJ1-1; 7 bases map to TRBD1. The germline V gene has CDR1 SGHVS and CDR2 FQNEAQ. Losses at the gene ends were 7 bases for V and 5 bases for J; bases not matched to a gene: 10. The CDR3 is 14 residues long. Written as DNA, the CDR3 is TGTGCCAGCAATCGCGACAGGGTACGGACTGAAGCTTTCTTT. Protein sequence: CASNRDRVRTEAFF.

The V call is TRBV3-1 (or the pseudogene TRBV3-2), the J call TRBJ1-3; no clear D gene. Germline V gene data show CDR1 as LGHDT and CDR2 as YNNKEL (reference sequence). The V gene lost 7 bases and the J gene lost 4 bases, with 14 bases spanning the gap. CDR3 size: 14 residues. In DNA form, the CDR3 reads TGTGCCAGCACCGACCTGGGCTACGGAAACACCATATATTTT. Residues: CASTDLGYGNTIYF.

V gene TRBV3-1 (or the pseudogene TRBV3-2) combines with J gene TRBJ2-1, with D unresolved. The CDR3 totals 14 residues. Germline CDR1 LGHDT, CDR2 YNNKEL (reference sequence). V was pared by 0 bases and J by 6 bases, with 9 bases between. CDR3 sequence reads: CASSQDRLINEQFF. Written as DNA, the CDR3 is TGTGCCAGCAGCCAAGATCGGTTAATCAATGAGCAGTTCTTC.

The J gene is TRBJ1-1, the V gene TRBV12-3 or TRBV12-4; no definite D call. The CDR3 contains 13 residues. V lost 1 base and J 10 bases, leaving 13 bases between the germline ends. The CDR3 reads CASSLGQRFGAFF. The CDR3 DNA is TGTGCCAGCAGTTTAGGGCAGCGGTTTGGAGCTTTCTTT.

The DNA of the CDR3 is TGTGCTAGTGGTCCTAGGGTGTCAGGGGTAGGAACTGAAGCTTTCTTT. It specifies CASGPRVSGVGTEAFF. The chain uses TRBV12-5 and TRBJ1-1; D perhaps matches TRBD1 (6 bases). With 5 bases removed from V and 5 bases from J, the gap between germline ends came to 21 bases. CDR1 and CDR2 (germline): LGHNT, FRNRAP. This CDR3 has 16 amino acids.

This clone has a handful of counts. The CDR3 region is CASSGSTSGLEEQYF. The CDR3 DNA sequence: TGTGCCAGCAGCGGGTCGACTAGCGGTCTCGAGGAGCAGTACTTC. This chain connects TRBV13 to TRBJ2-7; 9 bases match TRBD2. CDR3 length: 15 amino acids. J was trimmed by 7 bases and V by 5 bases; bases with no gene match: 12. Germline loops: CDR1 PRHDT, CDR2 FYEKMQ (reference sequence).

The CDR3 DNA reads as TGTGCCAGCAGCGCGGGACGGCCTGGAAACACCATATATTTT. Amino acid sequence: CASSAGRPGNTIYF. The chain carries TRBV5-5 and TRBJ1-3; D is possibly TRBD1 (5 bases). CDR1 and CDR2 from the germline V gene are SGHKS and YYEKEE (reference sequence). The V end lost 4 bases, the J end lost 2 bases, and 10 bases lay between the germline ends. The CDR3 has 14 residues.

Points on this clone: Its ends do not fully match the called genes, so a read error is possible. The rearrangement joins TRBV6-5 to TRBJ2-2; no clear D. This CDR3 comprises 15 residues. CDR1 is MNHEY, CDR2 SVGAGI, per germline. CDR3 region: CASSYSGVPIGELFF. DNA for the CDR3: TGTGCCAGTAGTTACTCAGGAGTCCCCATCGGGGAGCTGTTTTTT.

This chain connects TRBV5-6 to TRBJ1-1, with 7 nucleotides matching TRBD1. The CDR3 is 12 amino acids. From germline, CDR1 is SGHDT and CDR2 YYEEEE. J was trimmed by 7 bases and V by 4 bases; bases with no gene match: 4. CDR3 in DNA: TGTGCCAGCAGCCTTGACAGGGATGAAGCTTTCTTT. Amino acids: CASSLDRDEAFF.

A single count supports this clone. The chain carries TRBV18 and TRBJ2-3, with D possibly matching TRBD2 (6 bases). Germline CDR1 is KGHSH and CDR2 is LQKENI. This CDR3 spans 15 amino acids. V was cut by 6 bases and J by 8 bases, with 21 bases left in between. CDR3 nucleotide sequence: TGTGCCAGCTCTCAGGGACGCGGGGATGTGGGTACGCAGTATTTT. Its translation is CASSQGRGDVGTQYF.

Notes on this clone: This sample includes further DNA sequences coding for the same CDR3. This rearrangement joins TRBV7-9 to TRBJ2-5; maybe TRBD2 (6 bases). The V and J ends lost 5 bases and 4 bases respectively, with 11 bases between them. Germline V gene sequence: CDR1 SEHNR, CDR2 FQNEAQ (reference sequence). The CDR3 spans 13 residues. CDR3 sequence (DNA): TGTGCCAGCAGCAGATCGGGGGTAGAGACCCAGTACTTC. Translation: CASSRSGVETQYF.

This sequence joins TRBV7-2 and TRBJ1-1, with 7 bases that match TRBD1. Germline CDR1 reads SGHTA; CDR2 reads FQGNSA. With 5 bases clipped from V and 1 base from J, the junction kept 10 bases outside the gene matches. The CDR3 loop spans 16 amino acids. CDR3 in amino acids: CASSPQQGRKNTEAFF. The CDR3, as DNA: TGTGCCAGCAGCCCACAACAGGGGCGTAAGAACACTGAAGCTTTCTTT.